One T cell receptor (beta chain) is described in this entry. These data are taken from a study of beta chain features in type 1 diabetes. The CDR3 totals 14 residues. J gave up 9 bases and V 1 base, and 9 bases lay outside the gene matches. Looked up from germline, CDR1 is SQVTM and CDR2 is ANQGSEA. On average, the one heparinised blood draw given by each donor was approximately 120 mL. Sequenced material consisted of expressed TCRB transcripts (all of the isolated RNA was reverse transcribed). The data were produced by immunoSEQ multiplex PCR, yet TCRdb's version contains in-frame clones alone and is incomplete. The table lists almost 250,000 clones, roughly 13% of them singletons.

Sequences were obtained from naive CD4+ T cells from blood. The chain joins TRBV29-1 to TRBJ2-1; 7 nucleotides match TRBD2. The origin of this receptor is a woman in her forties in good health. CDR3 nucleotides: TGCAGCGTTGAAGTATCCCGGGGGAGGGGTGAGCAGTTCTTC. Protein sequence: CSVEVSRGRGEQFF.